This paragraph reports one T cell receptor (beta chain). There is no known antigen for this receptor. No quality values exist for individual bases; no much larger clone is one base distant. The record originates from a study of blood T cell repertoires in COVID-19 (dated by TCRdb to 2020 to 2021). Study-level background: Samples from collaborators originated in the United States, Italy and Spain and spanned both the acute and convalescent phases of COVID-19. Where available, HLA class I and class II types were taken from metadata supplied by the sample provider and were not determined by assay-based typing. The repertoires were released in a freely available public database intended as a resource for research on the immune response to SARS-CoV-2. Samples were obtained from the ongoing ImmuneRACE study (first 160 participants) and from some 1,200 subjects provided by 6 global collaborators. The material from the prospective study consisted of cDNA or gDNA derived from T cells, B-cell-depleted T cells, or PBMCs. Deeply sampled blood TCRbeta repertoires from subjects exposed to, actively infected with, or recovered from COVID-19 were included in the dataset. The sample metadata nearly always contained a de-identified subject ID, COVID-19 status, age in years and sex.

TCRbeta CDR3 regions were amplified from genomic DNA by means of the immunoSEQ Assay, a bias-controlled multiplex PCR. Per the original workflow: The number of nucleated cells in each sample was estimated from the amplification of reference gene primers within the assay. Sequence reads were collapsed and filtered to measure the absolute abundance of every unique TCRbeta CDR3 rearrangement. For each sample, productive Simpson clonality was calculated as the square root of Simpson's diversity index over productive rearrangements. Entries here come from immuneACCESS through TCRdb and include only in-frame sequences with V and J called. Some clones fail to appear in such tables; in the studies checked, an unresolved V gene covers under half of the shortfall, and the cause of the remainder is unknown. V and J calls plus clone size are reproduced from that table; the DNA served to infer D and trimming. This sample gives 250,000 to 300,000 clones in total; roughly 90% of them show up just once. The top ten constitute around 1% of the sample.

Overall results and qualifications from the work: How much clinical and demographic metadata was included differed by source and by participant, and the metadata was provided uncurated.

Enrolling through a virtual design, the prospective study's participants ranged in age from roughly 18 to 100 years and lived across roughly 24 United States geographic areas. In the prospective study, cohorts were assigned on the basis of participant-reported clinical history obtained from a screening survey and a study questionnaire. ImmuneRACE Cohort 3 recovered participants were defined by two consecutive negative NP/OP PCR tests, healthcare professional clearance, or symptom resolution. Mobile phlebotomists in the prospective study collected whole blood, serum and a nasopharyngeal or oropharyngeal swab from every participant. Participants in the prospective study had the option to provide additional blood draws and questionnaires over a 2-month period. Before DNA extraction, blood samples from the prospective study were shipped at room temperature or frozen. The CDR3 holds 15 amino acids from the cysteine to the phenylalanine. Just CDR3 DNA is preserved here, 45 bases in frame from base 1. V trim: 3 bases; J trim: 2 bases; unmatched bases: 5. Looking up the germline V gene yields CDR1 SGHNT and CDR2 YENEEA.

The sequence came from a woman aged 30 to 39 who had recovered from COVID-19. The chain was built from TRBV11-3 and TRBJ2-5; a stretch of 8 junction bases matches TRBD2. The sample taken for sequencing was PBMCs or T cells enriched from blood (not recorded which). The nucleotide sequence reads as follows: TGTGCCAGCAGCTTCTGGGCGGGGGGACAAGAGACCCAGTACTTC. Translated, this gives CASSFWAGGQETQYF.